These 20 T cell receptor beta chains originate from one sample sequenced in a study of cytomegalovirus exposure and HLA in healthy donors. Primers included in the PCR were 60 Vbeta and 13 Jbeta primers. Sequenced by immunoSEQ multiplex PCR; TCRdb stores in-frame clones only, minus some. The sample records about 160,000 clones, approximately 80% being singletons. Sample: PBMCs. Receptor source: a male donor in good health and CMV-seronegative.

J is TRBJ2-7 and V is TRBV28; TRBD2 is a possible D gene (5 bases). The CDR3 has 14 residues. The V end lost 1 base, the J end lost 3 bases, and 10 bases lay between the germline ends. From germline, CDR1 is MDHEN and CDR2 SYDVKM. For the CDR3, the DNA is TGTGCCAGCAGTTTATATAAGGGAGTCTACGAGCAGTACTTC. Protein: CASSLYKGVYEQYF.

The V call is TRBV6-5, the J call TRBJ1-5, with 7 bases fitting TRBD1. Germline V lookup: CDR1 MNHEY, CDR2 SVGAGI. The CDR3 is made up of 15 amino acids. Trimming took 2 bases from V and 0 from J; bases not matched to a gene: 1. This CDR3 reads CASSYRDSSNQPQHF. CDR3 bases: TGTGCCAGCAGTTACCGGGACAGTAGCAATCAGCCCCAGCATTTT.

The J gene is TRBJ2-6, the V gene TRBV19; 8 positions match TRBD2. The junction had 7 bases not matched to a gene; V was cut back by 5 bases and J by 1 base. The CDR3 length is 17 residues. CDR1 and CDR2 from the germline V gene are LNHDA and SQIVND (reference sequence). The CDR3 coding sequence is TGTGCCAGTAGTTCAGCGGGAGTCGCGTCTGGGGCCAACGTCCTGACTTTC. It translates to CASSSAGVASGANVLTF.

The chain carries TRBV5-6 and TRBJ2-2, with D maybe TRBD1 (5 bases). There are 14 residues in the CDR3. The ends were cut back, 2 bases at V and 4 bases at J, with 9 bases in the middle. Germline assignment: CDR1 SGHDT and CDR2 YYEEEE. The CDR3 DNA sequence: TGTGCCAGCAGCTTTAGGGGTAGCACCGGGGAGCTGTTTTTT. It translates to CASSFRGSTGELFF. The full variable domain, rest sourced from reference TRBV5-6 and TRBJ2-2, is DAGVTQSPTHLIKTRGQQVTLRCSPKSGHDTVSWYQQALGQGPQFIFQYYEEEERQRGNFPDRFSGHQFPNYSSELNVNALLLGDSALYLCASSFRGSTGELFFGEGSRLTVL.

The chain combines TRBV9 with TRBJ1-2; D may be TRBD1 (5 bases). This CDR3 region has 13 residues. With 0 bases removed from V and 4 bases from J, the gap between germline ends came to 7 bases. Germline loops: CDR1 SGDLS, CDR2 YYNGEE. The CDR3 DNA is TGTGCCAGCAGCGTAGGCAGGGCCTATGGCTACACCTTC. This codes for CASSVGRAYGYTF.

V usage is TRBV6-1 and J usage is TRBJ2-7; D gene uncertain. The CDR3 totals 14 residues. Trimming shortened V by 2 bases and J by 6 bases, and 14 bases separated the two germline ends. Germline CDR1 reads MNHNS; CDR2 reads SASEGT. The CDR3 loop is CASSEIPHSGEQYF. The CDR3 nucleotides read TGTGCCAGCAGTGAAATCCCCCACAGTGGCGAGCAGTACTTC.

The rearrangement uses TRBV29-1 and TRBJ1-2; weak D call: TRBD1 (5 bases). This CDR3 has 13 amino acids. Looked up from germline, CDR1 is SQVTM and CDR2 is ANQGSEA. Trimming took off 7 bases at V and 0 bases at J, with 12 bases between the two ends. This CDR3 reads CSATGSTNYGYTF. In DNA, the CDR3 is TGCAGCGCCACAGGTTCCACTAACTATGGCTACACCTTC.

The CDR3 DNA sequence: TGTGCCAGCAGTTACTCGAGGGGGGGGAACACTGAAGCTTTCTTT. As protein: CASSYSRGGNTEAFF. V usage is TRBV6-5 and J usage is TRBJ1-1; weak D call: TRBD1 (6 bases). Germline assignment: CDR1 MNHEY and CDR2 SVGAGI. The CDR3 spans 15 residues. The V end was cut by 0 bases, the J end by 1 base, with 9 bases between.

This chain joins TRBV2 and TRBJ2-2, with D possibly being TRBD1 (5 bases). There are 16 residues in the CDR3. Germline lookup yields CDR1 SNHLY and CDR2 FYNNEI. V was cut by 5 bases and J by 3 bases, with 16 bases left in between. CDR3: CASSWTISGDTGELFF. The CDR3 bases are TGTGCCAGCAGTTGGACAATCTCTGGGGACACCGGGGAGCTGTTTTTT. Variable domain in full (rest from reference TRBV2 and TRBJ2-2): EPEVTQTPSHQVTQMGQEVILRCVPISNHLYFYWYRQILGQKVEFLVSFYNNEISEKSEIFDDQFSVERPDGSNFTLKIRSTKLEDSAMYFCASSWTISGDTGELFFGEGSRLTVL.

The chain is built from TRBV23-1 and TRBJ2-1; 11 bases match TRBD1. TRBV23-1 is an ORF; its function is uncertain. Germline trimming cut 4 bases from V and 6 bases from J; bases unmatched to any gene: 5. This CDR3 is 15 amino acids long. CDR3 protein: CASSPPGTGGNEQFF. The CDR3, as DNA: TGCGCCAGCAGTCCCCCCGGGACAGGGGGCAATGAGCAGTTCTTC.

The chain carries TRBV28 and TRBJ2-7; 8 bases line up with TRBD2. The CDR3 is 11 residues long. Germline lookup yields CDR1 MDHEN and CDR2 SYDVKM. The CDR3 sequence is CAVGRGDEQYF. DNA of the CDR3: TGTGCAGTCGGGCGGGGGGACGAGCAGTACTTC.

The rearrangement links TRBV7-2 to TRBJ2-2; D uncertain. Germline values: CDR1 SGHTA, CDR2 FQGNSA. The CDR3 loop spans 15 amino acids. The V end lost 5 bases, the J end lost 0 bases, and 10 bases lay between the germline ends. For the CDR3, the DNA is TGTGCCAGCAGCCTCAAAGACTCGAACACCGGGGAGCTGTTTTTT. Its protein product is CASSLKDSNTGELFF.

CDR3 region: CASSSRGGRSTDTQYF. CDR3 nucleotides: TGTGCCAGCAGCTCTAGAGGCGGCAGAAGCACAGATACGCAGTATTTT. V is TRBV7-9 and J is TRBJ2-3, with no clear D. Germline CDR1 and CDR2: SEHNR and FQNEAQ (reference sequence). V was cut by 4 bases and J by 0 bases, with 14 bases left in between. The CDR3 sequence is 16 residues long.

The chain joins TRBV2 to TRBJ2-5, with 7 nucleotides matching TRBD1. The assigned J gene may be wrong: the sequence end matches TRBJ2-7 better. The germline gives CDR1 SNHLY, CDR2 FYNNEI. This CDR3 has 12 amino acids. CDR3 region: CASGDSSYEQYF. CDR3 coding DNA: TGTGCCAGCGGGGACAGTTCCTACGAGCAGTACTTC.

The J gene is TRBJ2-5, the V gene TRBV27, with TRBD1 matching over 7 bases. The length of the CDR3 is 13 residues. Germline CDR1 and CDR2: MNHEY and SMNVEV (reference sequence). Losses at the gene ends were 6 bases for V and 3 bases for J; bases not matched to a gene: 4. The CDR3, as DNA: TGTGCCAGCAGAAATGGGACAGAAGAGACCCAGTACTTC. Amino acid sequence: CASRNGTEETQYF.

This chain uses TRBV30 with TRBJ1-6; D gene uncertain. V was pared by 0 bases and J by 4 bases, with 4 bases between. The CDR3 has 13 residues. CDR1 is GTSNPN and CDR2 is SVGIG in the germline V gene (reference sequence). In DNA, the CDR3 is TGTGCCTGGAGTGTACAGTATAATTCACCCCTCCACTTT. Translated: CAWSVQYNSPLHF.

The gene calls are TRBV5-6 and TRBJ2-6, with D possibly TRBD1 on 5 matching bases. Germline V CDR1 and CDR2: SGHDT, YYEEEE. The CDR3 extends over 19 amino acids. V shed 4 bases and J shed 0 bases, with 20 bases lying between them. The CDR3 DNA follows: TGTGCCAGCAGCCTAGGGGCGGCAGGGCTTGGCTCTGGGGCCAACGTCCTGACTTTC. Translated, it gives CASSLGAAGLGSGANVLTF.

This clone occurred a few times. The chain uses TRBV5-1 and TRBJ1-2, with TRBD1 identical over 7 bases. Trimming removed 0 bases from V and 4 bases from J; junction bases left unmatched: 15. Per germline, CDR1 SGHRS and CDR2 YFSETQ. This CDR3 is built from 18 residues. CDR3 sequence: CASSLDAPGPGQAYGYTF. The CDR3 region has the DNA TGCGCCAGCAGCTTGGACGCCCCCGGACCAGGACAGGCCTATGGCTACACCTTC.

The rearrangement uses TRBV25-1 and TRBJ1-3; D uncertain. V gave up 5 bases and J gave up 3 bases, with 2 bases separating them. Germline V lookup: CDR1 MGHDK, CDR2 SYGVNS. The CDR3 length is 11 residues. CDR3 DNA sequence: TGTGCCAGCAGTTATGGAAACACCATATATTTT. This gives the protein CASSYGNTIYF. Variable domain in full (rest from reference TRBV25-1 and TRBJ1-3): EADIYQTPRYLVIGTGKKITLECSQTMGHDKMYWYQQDPGMELHLIHYSYGVNSTEKGDLSSESTVSRIRTEHFPLTLESARPSHTSQYLCASSYGNTIYFGEGSWLTVV.

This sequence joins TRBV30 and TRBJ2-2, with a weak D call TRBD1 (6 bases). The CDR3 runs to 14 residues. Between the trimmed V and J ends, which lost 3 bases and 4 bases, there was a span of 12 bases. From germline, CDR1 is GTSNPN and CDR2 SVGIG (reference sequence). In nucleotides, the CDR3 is TGTGCCTGGAGGACAGGTCTTGGCACCGGGGAGCTGTTTTTT. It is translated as CAWRTGLGTGELFF. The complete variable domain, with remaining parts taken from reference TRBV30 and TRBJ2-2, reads SQTIHQWPATLVQPVGSPLSLECTVEGTSNPNLYWYRQAAGRGLQLLFYSVGIGQISSEVPQNLSASRPQDRQFILSSKKLLLSDSGFYLCAWRTGLGTGELFFGEGSRLTVL.